These 13 T cell receptor beta chains came from one sample sequenced in a study of shared clonotypes between healthy human individuals (dated by TCRdb to 2019 to 2021). Libraries were prepared through the immunoSEQ multiplex PCR assay. This is the immuneACCESS table as TCRdb keeps it, with only in-frame sequences that have V and J called. A part of the clones is gone; compared with another copy, unresolved V genes explain less than half, and the rest is unexplained. Within this sample are just over 2,000,000 clones, with about 95% of them counted one time only. The ten largest clones represent approximately 1.2% of the sample. For the CD8 naive samples, CD45RO-negative cells were positively selected for CCR7, yielding a CD45RA+CCR7+ population from which TemRA cells were excluded. Material: naive CD8+ T cells sorted from blood. The cell subset or site label of this sample denotes: CD45RA+CCR7+. These receptors originate from a man aged 18 to 30 in good health.

The chain uses TRBV28 and TRBJ1-1, with 12 nucleotides matching TRBD1. The length of the CDR3 is 18 residues. Germline V gives CDR1 MDHEN, CDR2 SYDVKM. V shed 3 bases, J shed 5 bases, and the junction held 13 bases outside the gene matches. The CDR3 sequence: CASSFEDGTGGDRTEAFF. The CDR3 nucleotides are TGTGCCAGCAGTTTTGAGGACGGGACAGGGGGCGATCGGACTGAAGCTTTCTTT.

The chain recombines TRBV6-5 with TRBJ2-7, with TRBD2 matching 13 bases. The germline gives CDR1 MNHEY, CDR2 SVGAGI. V lost 5 bases, J lost 2 bases, and 3 bases stayed unmatched. This CDR3 region has 15 residues. The CDR3 sequence: CASSILAGGAYEQYF. For the CDR3, the DNA is TGTGCCAGCAGTATACTAGCGGGAGGGGCCTACGAGCAGTACTTC.

The chain combines TRBV28 with TRBJ1-1, with a weak D call TRBD1 (6 bases). CDR1 and CDR2 from the germline V gene are MDHEN and SYDVKM. The CDR3 is made up of 13 amino acids. Trimming stripped 5 bases from V and 4 bases from J, with 11 bases between. The CDR3 here is CASSVRGLTEAFF. CDR3 bases: TGTGCCAGCAGTGTCAGGGGTCTCACTGAAGCTTTCTTT.

The rearrangement links TRBV11-1 to TRBJ2-1, with TRBD2 matching over 12 bases. This CDR3 comprises 15 residues. CDR1 and CDR2 (germline): SGHAT, FQDESV (reference sequence). Trimming removed 5 bases from V and 9 bases from J; junction bases left unmatched: 8. DNA for the CDR3: TGTGCCAGCAGCCCCCTAGCGGGGGGGCCGGGTGAGCAGTTCTTC. Amino acid sequence: CASSPLAGGPGEQFF.

The CDR3 DNA reads as TGTGCCAGCAGCCCAACTAGCGGGACCTACAATGAGCAGTTCTTC. Translating it yields CASSPTSGTYNEQFF. The chain couples TRBV5-5 to TRBJ2-1, with 10 bases matching TRBD2. Trimming took 4 bases from V and 2 from J; bases not matched to a gene: 3. Germline values: CDR1 SGHKS, CDR2 YYEKEE (reference sequence). CDR3 length: 15 residues. Full variable domain (outside the CDR3, taken from reference TRBV5-5 and TRBJ2-1): DAGVTQSPTHLIKTRGQQVTLRCSPISGHKSVSWYQQVLGQGPQFIFQYYEKEERGRGNFPDRFSARQFPNYSSELNVNALLLGDSALYLCASSPTSGTYNEQFFGPGTRLTVL.

The chain joins TRBV30 to TRBJ2-3; D might be TRBD2 (6 bases). Germline lookup yields CDR1 GTSNPN and CDR2 SVGIG (reference sequence). This CDR3 contains 12 residues. The germline V and J ends were trimmed by 4 bases and 5 bases, with 10 bases remaining between them. In DNA, the CDR3 is TGTGCCTGGACAGCGGAGGGAGATACGCAGTATTTT. It specifies CAWTAEGDTQYF.

The genes are TRBV11-2 and TRBJ2-5; tentatively, D is TRBD1 (7 bases). V shed 5 bases and J shed 0 bases, with 16 bases lying between them. Germline loops: CDR1 SGHAT, CDR2 FQNNGV. The CDR3 is 16 amino acids. The CDR3 is CASSGGTAYHQETQYF. Here the CDR3 DNA reads TGTGCCAGCAGCGGAGGGACAGCATACCACCAAGAGACCCAGTACTTC.

This chain links TRBV4-1 with TRBJ1-6, with D unresolved. This CDR3 has 13 amino acids. CDR1 is MGHRA and CDR2 is YSYEKL in the germline V gene. The V end was cut by 0 bases, the J end by 12 bases, with 9 bases between. In DNA, the CDR3 is TGCGCCAGCAGCCAAGATCTTGACTTACCCCTCCACTTT. It is translated as CASSQDLDLPLHF.

This clone was seen just once. The V gene is TRBV30, the J gene TRBJ2-3, with 7 bases that match TRBD1. Germline CDR1 reads GTSNPN; CDR2 reads SVGIG (reference sequence). The length of the CDR3 is 14 residues. Trimming at V came to 1 base and at J to 3 bases, leaving 4 bases not matched to a gene. DNA for the CDR3: TGTGCCTGGAGTGGACAGGGTCTGACAGATACGCAGTATTTT. This translates into CAWSGQGLTDTQYF.

Comment on this clone: Different DNA sequences within this sample yield the same CDR3. This sequence joins TRBV5-4 and TRBJ2-5; TRBD2 aligns across 9 bases. There are 15 residues in the CDR3. The germline CDR1 and CDR2 sequences are SGHNT and YYREEE (reference sequence). Trimming took 3 bases from V and 5 from J; bases not matched to a gene: 8. The CDR3 is CASSSLAGAGETQYF. The CDR3 nucleotides read TGTGCCAGCAGCTCTTTAGCGGGAGCAGGCGAGACCCAGTACTTC.

The chain has TRBV5-1 and TRBJ2-1; D is uncertain. V shed 1 base and J shed 9 bases, with 8 bases lying between them. CDR1 is SGHRS, CDR2 YFSETQ, per germline. The CDR3 is 12 amino acids. The chain's CDR3 is CASSLSAGEQFF. In DNA, the CDR3 is TGCGCCAGCAGCTTGAGCGCAGGTGAGCAGTTCTTC.

Worth noting for this clone: Other nucleotide sequences in the sample specify the same CDR3. The chain has TRBV6-5 and TRBJ1-2; weak D call: TRBD1 (5 bases). This CDR3 has 14 residues. The V end lost 0 bases, the J end lost 3 bases, and 8 bases lay between the germline ends. Germline V gene sequence: CDR1 MNHEY, CDR2 SVGAGI. Written as DNA, the CDR3 is TGTGCCAGCAGTTACTCAGAGACAGACTATGGCTACACCTTC. This codes for CASSYSETDYGYTF.

The V and J genes are TRBV7-9 and TRBJ2-5; D remains ambiguous. Per the germline V gene, CDR1 is SEHNR and CDR2 is FQNEAQ (reference sequence). V lost 5 bases and J lost 1, with 5 bases in between. This CDR3 has 12 residues. The CDR3 nucleotides read TGTGCCAGCAGCGGTCCCCAAGAGACCCAGTACTTC. As protein: CASSGPQETQYF.